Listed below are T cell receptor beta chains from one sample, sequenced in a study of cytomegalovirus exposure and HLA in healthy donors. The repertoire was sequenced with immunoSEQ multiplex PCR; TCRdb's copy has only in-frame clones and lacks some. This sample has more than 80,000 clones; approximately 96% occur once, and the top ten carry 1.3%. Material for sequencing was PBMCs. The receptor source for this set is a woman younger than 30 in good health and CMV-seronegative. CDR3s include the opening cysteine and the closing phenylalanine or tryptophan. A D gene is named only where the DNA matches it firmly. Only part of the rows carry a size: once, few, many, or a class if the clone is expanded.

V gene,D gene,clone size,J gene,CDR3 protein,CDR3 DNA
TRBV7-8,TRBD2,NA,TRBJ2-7,CASSSGLAGGYEQYF,TGTGCCAGCAGCTCGGGACTAGCGGGAGGGTACGAGCAGTACTTC
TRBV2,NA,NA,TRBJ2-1,CASRKTGVPEQFF,TGTGCCAGCAGGAAGACCGGGGTCCCTGAGCAGTTCTTC
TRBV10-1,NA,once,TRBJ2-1,CASSDPGSSYNEQFF,TGCGCCAGCAGTGATCCCGGGAGCTCCTACAATGAGCAGTTCTTC
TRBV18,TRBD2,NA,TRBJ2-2,CASSPPGLAGVTGELFF,TGTGCCAGCTCACCACCGGGACTAGCGGGAGTAACCGGGGAGCTGTTTTTT
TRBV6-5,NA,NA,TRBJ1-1,CASKLTGPENTEAFF,TGTGCCAGCAAACTAACAGGACCCGAGAACACTGAAGCTTTCTTT
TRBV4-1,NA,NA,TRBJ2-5,CASSHYSGETQYF,TGCGCCAGCAGCCACTACTCAGGGGAGACCCAGTACTTC
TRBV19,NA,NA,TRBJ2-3,CASSHESRSDTQYF,TGTGCCAGTAGTCACGAGTCAAGGAGTGATACGCAGTATTTT
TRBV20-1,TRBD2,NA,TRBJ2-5,CSGGGQETQYF,TGCAGCGGGGGAGGGCAAGAGACCCAGTACTTC
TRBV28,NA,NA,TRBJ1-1,CASSSPIGTQRMNTEAFF,TGTGCCAGCAGTTCTCCCATCGGGACACAAAGGATGAACACTGAAGCTTTCTTT
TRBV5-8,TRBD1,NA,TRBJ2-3,CASSSDRGRGDTQYF,TGTGCCAGCAGCAGTGACAGGGGGCGCGGAGATACGCAGTATTTT
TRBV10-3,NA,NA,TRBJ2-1,CAISEGRTYNEQFF,TGTGCCATCAGTGAAGGCAGGACATACAATGAGCAGTTCTTC
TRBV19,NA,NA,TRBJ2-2,CALKGPGDTGELFF,TGTGCTCTTAAAGGTCCCGGGGACACCGGGGAGCTGTTTTTT
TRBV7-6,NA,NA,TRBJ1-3,CASSLERAGFSGNTIYF,TGTGCCAGCAGCCTGGAGAGAGCAGGGTTCTCTGGAAACACCATATATTTT
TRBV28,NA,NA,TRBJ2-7,CASSSTVGGRSVYEQYF,TGTGCCAGCAGTTCAACCGTCGGTGGGCGATCTGTTTACGAGCAGTACTTC
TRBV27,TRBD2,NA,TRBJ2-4,CASSPGTSGFSRTKNIQYF,TGTGCCAGCAGTCCTGGGACTAGCGGGTTCTCCCGAACCAAAAACATTCAGTACTTC
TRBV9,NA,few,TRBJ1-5,CASSVSWGGNQPQHF,TGTGCCAGCAGCGTCAGCTGGGGGGGGAATCAGCCCCAGCATTTT
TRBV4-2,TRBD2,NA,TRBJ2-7,CASSQVVTSGREPYEQYF,TGTGCCAGCAGCCAAGTTGTCACTAGCGGGAGGGAGCCCTACGAGCAGTACTTC
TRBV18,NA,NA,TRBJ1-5,CASSPTADNSNQPQHF,TGTGCCAGCTCACCAACAGCTGATAATAGCAATCAGCCCCAGCATTTT
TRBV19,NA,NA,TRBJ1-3,CASRQRSGNTIYF,TGTGCCAGTCGACAGCGCTCTGGAAACACCATATATTTT
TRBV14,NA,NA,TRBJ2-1,CASSQVWRSSYNEQFF,TGTGCCAGCAGCCAAGTCTGGCGGAGCTCCTACAATGAGCAGTTCTTC
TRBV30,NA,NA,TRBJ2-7,CAWSAPDIPYEQYF,TGTGCCTGGAGTGCCCCGGACATACCGTACGAGCAGTACTTC
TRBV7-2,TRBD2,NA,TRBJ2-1,CASSSRTSGYNEQFF,TGTGCCAGCAGCTCCCGGACTAGCGGCTACAATGAGCAGTTCTTC
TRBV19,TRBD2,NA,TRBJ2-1,CASTASGRNSYNEQFF,TGTGCCAGTACCGCGAGCGGGAGGAACTCCTACAATGAGCAGTTCTTC
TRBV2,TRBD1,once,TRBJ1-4,CASSGQGIPSTNEKLFF,TGTGCCAGCAGCGGACAGGGGATACCCTCAACTAATGAAAAACTGTTTTTT
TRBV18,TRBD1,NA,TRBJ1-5,CASSLGTVTQPQHF,TGTGCCAGCTCACTCGGGACAGTCACTCAGCCCCAGCATTTT
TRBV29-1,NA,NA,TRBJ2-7,CSATGGGYEQYF,TGCAGCGCAACTGGGGGAGGCTACGAGCAGTACTTC
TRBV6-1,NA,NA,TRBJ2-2,CASPWAGDTGELFF,TGTGCCAGCCCCTGGGCAGGGGACACCGGGGAGCTGTTTTTT
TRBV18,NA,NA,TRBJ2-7,CASSPSVEKAVGEQYF,TGTGCCAGCTCACCCTCGGTTGAGAAGGCGGTTGGTGAGCAGTACTTC
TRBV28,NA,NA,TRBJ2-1,CASSAQGSYNEQFF,TGTGCCAGCAGTGCCCAGGGCTCCTACAATGAGCAGTTCTTC
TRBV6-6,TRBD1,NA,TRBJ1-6,CASSGPGQGTSPLHF,TGTGCCAGCAGTGGACCGGGACAGGGTACTTCACCCCTCCACTTT
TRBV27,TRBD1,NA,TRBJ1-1,CASIGTASTEAFF,TGTGCCAGCATAGGGACAGCTAGCACTGAAGCTTTCTTT
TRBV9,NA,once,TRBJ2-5,CASSVAPKRGETQYF,TGTGCCAGCAGCGTCGCTCCAAAGCGTGGGGAGACCCAGTACTTC
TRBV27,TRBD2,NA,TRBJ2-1,CASSRGGTSHNEQFF,TGTGCCAGCAGTCGTGGCGGGACTAGTCACAATGAGCAGTTCTTC
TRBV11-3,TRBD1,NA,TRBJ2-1,CASSRLGTDNEQFF,TGTGCCAGCAGCCGCCTTGGGACAGACAATGAGCAGTTCTTC
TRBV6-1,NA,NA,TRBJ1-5,CASRGETGQNQPQHF,TGTGCCAGCAGGGGAGAGACAGGTCAAAATCAGCCCCAGCATTTT
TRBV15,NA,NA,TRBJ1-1,CASAGGTEAFF,TGTGCCTCCGCGGGGGGCACTGAAGCTTTCTTT